These 23 T cell receptor beta chains originate from one sample sequenced in a study of T cell changes during pregnancy in multiple sclerosis. Measured with immunoSEQ multiplex PCR; TCRdb has only the in-frame clones, and not every one. Among 54,000 or so clones listed, just over 90% were seen once. Sequenced material: CD4+ T cells from peripheral blood mononuclear cells, taken before pregnancy. The receptors were gathered from a female donor with multiple sclerosis, enrolled in a pregnancy study.

This clone was observed at least ten times. J is TRBJ1-5 and V is TRBV2; 8 bases agree with TRBD1. The CDR3 sequence is 17 residues long. Losses at the gene ends were 6 bases for V and 4 bases for J; bases not matched to a gene: 14. Looked up from germline, CDR1 is SNHLY and CDR2 is FYNNEI. The DNA of the CDR3 is TGTGCCAGCAGGCCGGGAATGACAGGGGTCCTTAATCAGCCCCAGCATTTT. It codes for CASRPGMTGVLNQPQHF.

The chain carries TRBV5-5 and TRBJ1-1; 7 positions agree with TRBD1. Germline trimming cut 6 bases from V and 0 bases from J; bases unmatched to any gene: 5. The CDR3 spans 14 residues. The germline V gene encodes CDR1 SGHKS and CDR2 YYEKEE (reference sequence). The CDR3 coding sequence is TGTGCCAGCACGCCCGGGACAGTGAACACTGAAGCTTTCTTT. Its protein is CASTPGTVNTEAFF.

The chain uses TRBV5-1 and TRBJ2-4, with D possibly being TRBD1 (6 bases). Trimming shortened V by 3 bases and J by 2 bases, and 12 bases separated the two germline ends. Germline CDR1 SGHRS, CDR2 YFSETQ. This CDR3 region has 15 residues. The CDR3 here is CASSWDTVPKNIQYF. The CDR3 DNA reads TGCGCCAGCAGCTGGGACACCGTGCCCAAAAACATTCAGTACTTC.

The chain links TRBV9 to TRBJ2-1; 8 nucleotides align to TRBD2. J gave up 10 bases and V 0 bases, and 6 bases lay outside the gene matches. The CDR3 spans 14 residues. Per germline, CDR1 SGDLS and CDR2 YYNGEE. Here the CDR3 reads CASSVGWERGEQFF. Written as DNA, the CDR3 is TGTGCCAGCAGCGTAGGGTGGGAGCGGGGGGAGCAGTTCTTC.

This clone was recorded only once. V usage is TRBV9 and J usage is TRBJ2-5, with D possibly TRBD1 on 5 matching bases. The CDR3 is made up of 16 amino acids. Germline V gives CDR1 SGDLS, CDR2 YYNGEE. V lost 2 bases and J lost 0, with 14 bases in between. CDR3 sequence reads: CASSVSRGRDQETQYF. The CDR3 DNA reads as TGTGCCAGCAGCGTTTCAAGGGGCCGGGACCAAGAGACCCAGTACTTC.

The chain uses TRBV5-5 and TRBJ2-7, with a weak D call TRBD2 (5 bases). The CDR3 is 17 amino acids. Trimming pared 4 bases from V and 8 bases from J, leaving 28 bases between. The germline gives CDR1 SGHKS, CDR2 YYEKEE (reference sequence). The CDR3 loop reads CASSPGVGDPTPTKQYF. The CDR3 bases are TGTGCCAGCAGCCCCGGAGTGGGAGACCCTACCCCTACGAAGCAGTACTTC.

About this clone: Other DNA sequences from this sample encode an identical CDR3 as well. V usage is TRBV18 and J usage is TRBJ1-1, with TRBD1 identical over 7 bases. V lost 6 bases and J lost 6; bases outside the gene matches: 13. CDR3 length equals 15 residues. The germline V gene has CDR1 KGHSH and CDR2 LQKENI. The CDR3, as DNA: TGTGCCAGCTCGCCGAAAGGAACAGGGGCTGCTGAAGCTTTCTTT. Translating gives CASSPKGTGAAEAFF.

The CDR3 DNA reads as TGTGCCAGCAGCATGGTCGGCGGTTCCCCCAATGAGCAGTTCTTC. Its translation: CASSMVGGSPNEQFF. The V gene is TRBV7-3, the J gene TRBJ2-1; D not resolved. CDR1 is SGHTA, CDR2 FQGTGA, per germline. The CDR3 has 15 residues. Deletions cut 5 bases from V and 6 bases from J, with 17 bases between.

The chain recombines TRBV4-1 with TRBJ1-2; D unresolved. The germline CDR1 and CDR2 sequences are MGHRA and YSYEKL. The CDR3 extends over 15 amino acids. V was trimmed by 1 base and J by 8 bases, leaving 17 bases between them. CDR3 residues: CASSQASVTPAGYTF. The CDR3 DNA reads TGCGCCAGCAGCCAAGCTTCAGTAACCCCAGCGGGCTACACCTTC.

The chain recombines TRBV28 with TRBJ2-7; D is ambiguous. Germline loops: CDR1 MDHEN, CDR2 SYDVKM. There are 15 residues in the CDR3. Trimming pared 6 bases from V and 2 bases from J, leaving 17 bases between. The CDR3: CASRPVLLGPYEQYF. In DNA form, the CDR3 reads TGTGCCAGCAGACCCGTACTTCTTGGTCCCTACGAGCAGTACTTC.

V usage is TRBV28 and J usage is TRBJ1-4, with unresolved D. Germline loops: CDR1 MDHEN, CDR2 SYDVKM. V was pared by 6 bases and J by 7 bases, with 15 bases between. The CDR3 has 14 amino acids. The CDR3 is CASSHGSTGEKLFF. The CDR3 DNA sequence: TGTGCCAGCAGCCACGGTTCCACGGGTGAAAAACTGTTTTTT.

This rearrangement joins TRBV4-3 to TRBJ2-3, with 7 bases identical to TRBD2. Trimming cost V 3 bases and J 4 bases; bases outside gene matches: 4. The CDR3 spans 14 residues. CDR1 LGHNA and CDR2 YSLEER come from the germline V gene. CDR3 residues: CASSQARGADTQYF. DNA for the CDR3: TGCGCCAGCAGCCAGGCCCGGGGGGCAGATACGCAGTATTTT.

The chain carries TRBV5-1 and TRBJ2-1; 7 bases match TRBD2. Trimming took 1 base from V and 2 from J; bases not matched to a gene: 3. The germline V gene has CDR1 SGHRS and CDR2 YFSETQ. The CDR3 is 15 residues long. The CDR3 region is CASSLNSGPYNEQFF. The CDR3, as DNA: TGCGCCAGCAGCTTGAATAGCGGGCCCTACAATGAGCAGTTCTTC.

The chain couples TRBV6-1 to TRBJ1-5, with TRBD1 as a possible D gene (5 bases). Between the trimmed V and J ends, which lost 0 bases and 3 bases, there was a span of 12 bases. CDR1 is MNHNS and CDR2 is SASEGT in the germline V gene. The CDR3 runs to 16 residues. CDR3 sequence (DNA): TGTGCCAGCAGTGAAGCGCTGGGGGGATCCAATCAGCCCCAGCATTTT. Its protein is CASSEALGGSNQPQHF.

This clone was seen only once. The rearrangement joins TRBV4-3 to TRBJ2-1; 12 bases map to TRBD2. V shed 0 bases, J shed 0 bases, and the junction held 6 bases outside the gene matches. This CDR3 contains 19 residues. Germline CDR1 and CDR2: LGHNA and YSLEER. CDR3 in amino acids: CASSQDSSGRANSYNEQFF. In nucleotides, the CDR3 is TGCGCCAGCAGCCAAGATTCTAGCGGGAGGGCCAACTCCTACAATGAGCAGTTCTTC.

This clone appeared a single time. This chain connects TRBV19 to TRBJ2-5; 11 nucleotides align to TRBD2. The CDR3 loop spans 15 amino acids. V shed 3 bases and J 5 bases; nucleotides not matched to a gene: 5. Germline CDR1 reads LNHDA; CDR2 reads SQIVND (reference sequence). The CDR3 sequence is CASSILAGGMETQYF. CDR3 nucleotides: TGTGCCAGTAGTATCCTAGCGGGAGGAATGGAGACCCAGTACTTC.

The chain couples TRBV7-2 to TRBJ2-1, with 10 bases matching TRBD2. Germline lookup yields CDR1 SGHTA and CDR2 FQGNSA. V shed 3 bases and J 3 bases; nucleotides not matched to a gene: 11. CDR3 length: 18 residues. The CDR3 coding sequence is TGTGCCAGCAGCTTCGCTGTTAGGTTAGCGGGAGGCTACAATGAGCAGTTCTTC. Translation gives CASSFAVRLAGGYNEQFF.

This chain links TRBV19 with TRBJ1-2; the match to TRBD1 covers 7 bases. The CDR3 consists of 13 residues. CDR1 is LNHDA, CDR2 SQIVND, per germline (reference sequence). V gave up 8 bases and J gave up 3 bases; unmatched junction bases: 6. The CDR3 nucleotides read TGTGCCAGTTCCCAGACAGGGCACTATGGCTACACCTTC. Amino acids: CASSQTGHYGYTF.

The V gene is TRBV5-1, the J gene TRBJ2-1; TRBD2 matches 10 bases. The CDR3 length is 16 residues. V lost 2 bases, J lost 2 bases, and 4 bases stayed unmatched. Germline V lookup: CDR1 SGHRS, CDR2 YFSETQ. The CDR3 DNA reads as TGCGCCAGCAGCTTATTAGGACTAGCGGCCTACAATGAGCAGTTCTTC. Protein product: CASSLLGLAAYNEQFF.

The V gene is TRBV7-2, the J gene TRBJ2-3, with D possibly TRBD1 on 5 matching bases. Deletions cut 6 bases from V and 6 bases from J, with 16 bases between. The CDR3 is 14 residues long. Germline assignment: CDR1 SGHTA and CDR2 FQGNSA. The CDR3 DNA reads as TGTGCCAGCAGGAGCCCAGGGAACTTGGATACGCAGTATTTT. Protein sequence: CASRSPGNLDTQYF.

The gene calls are TRBV7-9 and TRBJ2-5; D gene ambiguous. The CDR3 is 11 residues long. CDR1 is SEHNR, CDR2 FQNEAQ, per germline (reference sequence). V was clipped by 4 bases and J by 7 bases, with 7 bases between them. The DNA for the CDR3 is TGTGCCAGCAGCTCCGAGGCGACCCAGTACTTC. Amino acid sequence: CASSSEATQYF. The variable domain in full, with the rest retrieved from reference TRBV7-9 and TRBJ2-5, is DTGVSQNPRHKITKRGQNVTFRCDPISEHNRLYWYRQTLGQGPEFLTYFQNEAQLEKSRLLSDRFSAERPKGSFSTLEIQRTEQGDSAMYLCASSSEATQYFGPGTRLLVL.

The chain joins TRBV27 to TRBJ1-1; TRBD1 is a possible D gene (6 bases). The CDR3 runs 14 residues. V was shortened by 1 base and J by 3 bases, with 9 bases between the two germline ends. Germline CDR1 and CDR2: MNHEY and SMNVEV (reference sequence). DNA of the CDR3: TGTGCCAGCAGTTTATTAGGGGGGGACACTGAAGCTTTCTTT. Its translation is CASSLLGGDTEAFF.

This clone came up once. The chain has TRBV28 and TRBJ2-3; 10 bases line up with TRBD1. CDR3 length: 14 residues. V lost 7 bases and J lost 4; bases outside the gene matches: 5. The germline V gene has CDR1 MDHEN and CDR2 SYDVKM. DNA of the CDR3: TGTGCCAGCACCGGGACAGGGGAATCAGATACGCAGTATTTT. Translation gives CASTGTGESDTQYF.